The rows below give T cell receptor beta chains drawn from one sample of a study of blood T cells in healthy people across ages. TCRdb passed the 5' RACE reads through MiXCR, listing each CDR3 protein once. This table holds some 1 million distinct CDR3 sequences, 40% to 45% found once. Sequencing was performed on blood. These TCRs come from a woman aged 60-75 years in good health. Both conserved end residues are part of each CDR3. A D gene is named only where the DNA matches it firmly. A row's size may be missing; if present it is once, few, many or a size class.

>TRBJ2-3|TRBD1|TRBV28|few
CASSVNRGPDTDTQYF
TGTGCCAGCAGTGTTAACAGGGGTCCCGACACAGATACGCAGTATTTT
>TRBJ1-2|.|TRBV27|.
CASSGPSGHGYTF
TGTGCCAGCAGTGGACCGAGTGGTCACGGCTACACCTTC
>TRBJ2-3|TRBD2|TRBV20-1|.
CSASSVTSGRTDTQYF
TGCAGTGCTAGCTCAGTGACTAGCGGCCGCACAGATACGCAGTATTTT
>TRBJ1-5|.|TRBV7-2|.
CASSKGPGISNQPQHF
TGTGCCAGCAGCAAAGGTCCGGGAATCAGCAATCAGCCCCAGCATTTT
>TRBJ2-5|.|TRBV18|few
CASSGDVETQYF
TGTGCCAGCTCAGGGGACGTAGAGACCCAGTACTTC
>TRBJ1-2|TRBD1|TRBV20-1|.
CSALTGVGGYTF
TGCAGTGCGCTGACAGGGGTTGGGGGCTACACCTTC
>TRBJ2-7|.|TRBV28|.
CASSIQGRYEQYF
TGCGCCAGCAGTATCCAGGGTCGCTACGAGCAGTACTTC
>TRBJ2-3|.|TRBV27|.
CASKGWGADTQYF
TGTGCCAGCAAGGGATGGGGAGCAGATACGCAGTATTTT
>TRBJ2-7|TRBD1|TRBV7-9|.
CASSLDRDRPGPYEQYF
TGTGCCAGCAGCTTAGACCGGGACAGGCCAGGGCCCTACGAGCAGTACTTC
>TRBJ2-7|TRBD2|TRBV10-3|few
CAISDPSGSAYEQYF
TGTGCCATCAGTGACCCTAGCGGGAGTGCGTACGAGCAGTACTTC
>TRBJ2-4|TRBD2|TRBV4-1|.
CASSQGPGLEGYEQYF
TGCGCCAGCAGCCAAGGTCCGGGACTAGAGGGGTACGAGCAGTACTTT
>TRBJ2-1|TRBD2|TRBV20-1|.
CSARDGRAGGYNEQFF
TGCAGTGCTAGAGATGGAAGAGCGGGAGGTTACAATGAGCAGTTCTTC
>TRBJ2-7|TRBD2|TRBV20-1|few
CSARWTSGSYEQYF
TGCAGTGCCCGTTGGACTAGCGGCTCCTACGAGCAGTACTTC
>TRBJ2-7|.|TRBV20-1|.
CSADRDTFYEQYF
TGCAGTGCTGACCGGGACACCTTCTACGAGCAGTACTTC
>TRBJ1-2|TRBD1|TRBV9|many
CASSVEGQGRHYGYTF
TGTGCCAGCAGCGTAGAGGGACAGGGGAGGCACTATGGCTACACCTTC
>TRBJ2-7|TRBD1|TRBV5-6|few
CASKTGGREQYF
TGTGCCAGCAAAACAGGGGGTAGGGAGCAGTACTTC
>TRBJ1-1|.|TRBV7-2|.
CTSSLARGRAFF
TGTACCAGCAGCTTAGCAAGGGGAAGAGCTTTCTTT
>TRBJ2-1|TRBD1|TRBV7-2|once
CASSLDRAIYTEQFF
TGTGCCAGCAGCTTGGACAGGGCTATTTACACTGAGCAGTTCTTC
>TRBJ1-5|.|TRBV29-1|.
CSVASGSREPQHF
TGCAGCGTTGCGTCAGGGTCCCGAGAGCCCCAGCATTTT
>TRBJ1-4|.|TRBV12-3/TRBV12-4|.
CASGYRDGGEKLFF
TGTGCCAGCGGCTACAGGGATGGAGGTGAAAAACTGTTTTTT
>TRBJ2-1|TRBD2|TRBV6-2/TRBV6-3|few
CASNPRLASSNEQFF
TGTGCCAGCAACCCACGACTAGCCAGCAGCAATGAGCAGTTCTTC
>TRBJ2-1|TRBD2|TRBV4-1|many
CASSQGTSGEGYEQFF
TGCGCCAGCAGCCAAGGGACTAGCGGGGAAGGGTATGAGCAGTTCTTC
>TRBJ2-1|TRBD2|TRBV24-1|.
CATSTSTGGLFF
TGTGCCACCAGTACCTCCACGGGAGGGTTGTTCTTC
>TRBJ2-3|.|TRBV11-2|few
CASSPQGMSTDTQYF
TGTGCCAGCAGCCCTCAGGGGATGAGCACAGATACGCAGTATTTT
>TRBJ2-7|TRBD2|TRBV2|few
CASSLLTSGSYEQYF
TGTGCCAGCAGCCTATTAACTAGCGGGAGCTACGAGCAGTACTTC
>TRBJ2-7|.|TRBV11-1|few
CASSSGFLLDEQYF
TGTGCCAGCAGCTCGGGGTTCCTTCTTGACGAGCAGTACTTC
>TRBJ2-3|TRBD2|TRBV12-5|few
CASGLGALAASTDTQYF
TGTGCTAGTGGTTTAGGGGCACTAGCGGCTAGCACAGATACGCAGTATTTT
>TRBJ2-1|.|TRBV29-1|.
CSVRVSEQFF
TGCAGCGTTCGAGTGAGTGAGCAGTTCTTC
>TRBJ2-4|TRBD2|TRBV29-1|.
CSVEDRVELAGKLAKNIQYF
TGCAGCGTTGAAGATCGGGTTGAACTAGCGGGGAAACTAGCCAAAAACATTCAGTACTTC
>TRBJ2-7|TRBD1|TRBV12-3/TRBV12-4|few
CASSTTGQGSYEQYF
TGTGCCAGCAGTACGACGGGACAGGGATCCTACGAGCAGTACTTC
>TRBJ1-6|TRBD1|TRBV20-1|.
CSATRTGGGSPLHF
TGCAGTGCTACCAGGACAGGGGGCGGTTCACCCCTCCACTTT
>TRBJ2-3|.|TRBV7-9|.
CASSFLGSTYTDTQYF
TGTGCCAGCAGCTTCCTGGGGAGTACCTACACAGATACGCAGTATTTT
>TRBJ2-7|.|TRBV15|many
CATSREGPKPYEQYF
TGTGCCACCAGCAGAGAGGGACCCAAGCCCTACGAGCAGTACTTC
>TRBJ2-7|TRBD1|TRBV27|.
CASNNISGGLNEQYF
TGTGCCAGCAACAACATCTCAGGGGGCCTTAACGAGCAGTACTTC
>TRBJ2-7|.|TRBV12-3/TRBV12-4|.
CASSLLGGGTYEQYF
TGTGCCAGCAGTTTACTAGGTGGAGGGACCTACGAGCAGTACTTC
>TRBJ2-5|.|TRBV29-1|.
CSVEGTSWAYEQYF
TGCAGCGTGGAGGGTACTAGTTGGGCCTATGAGCAGTACTTC
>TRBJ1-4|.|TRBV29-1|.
CSVETVPNEKLFF
TGCAGCGTTGAGACAGTCCCTAATGAAAAACTGTTTTTT
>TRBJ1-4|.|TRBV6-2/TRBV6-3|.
CASSNPRDATNEKLFF
TGTGCCAGCAGCAACCCAAGAGACGCAACTAATGAAAAACTGTTTTTT
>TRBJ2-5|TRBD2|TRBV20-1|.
CSASVPSGRSRTQYF
TGCAGTGCTAGTGTTCCTAGCGGGCGGTCAAGGACCCAGTACTTC
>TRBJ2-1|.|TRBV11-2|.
CASSLSGTLDNEQFF
TGTGCCAGCAGCTTATCAGGGACCCTAGACAATGAGCAGTTCTTC
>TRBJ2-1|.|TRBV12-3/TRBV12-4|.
CASRGWSVSYNEQFF
TGTGCCAGCAGGGGCTGGAGTGTTTCCTACAATGAGCAGTTCTTC
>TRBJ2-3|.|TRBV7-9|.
CASSPQGRISTDTQYF
TGTGCCAGCAGCCCCCAGGGGCGAATAAGCACAGATACGCAGTATTTT
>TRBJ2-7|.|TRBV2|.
CASSDRTPYEQYF
TGTGCCAGCAGTGACAGAACCCCCTACGAGCAGTACTTC
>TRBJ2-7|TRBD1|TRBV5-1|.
CANSGTGATYEQYF
TGCGCCAACAGTGGGACAGGGGCGACCTACGAGCAGTACTTC
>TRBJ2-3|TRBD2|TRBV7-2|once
CASSRTSGWGTDTQYF
TGTGCCAGCAGTCGGACTAGCGGGTGGGGTACAGATACGCAGTATTTT
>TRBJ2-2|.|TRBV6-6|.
CASSGSTGELFF
TGTGCCAGCAGTGGGAGCACCGGGGAGCTGTTTTTT
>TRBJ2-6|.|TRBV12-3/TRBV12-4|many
CASSPGSSGANVLTF
TGTGCCAGCAGTCCAGGATCCTCTGGGGCCAACGTCCTGACTTTC
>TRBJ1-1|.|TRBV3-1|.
CASSQDLGWGGLGTEAFF
TGTGCCAGCAGCCAAGATCTAGGTTGGGGGGGGCTTGGCACTGAAGCTTTCTTT
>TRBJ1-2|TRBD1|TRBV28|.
CASSSRGLNGYTF
TGTGCCAGCAGTTCCAGGGGGCTCAATGGCTACACCTTC
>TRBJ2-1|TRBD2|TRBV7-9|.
CASFKSGGSYNEQFF
TGTGCCTCCTTTAAAAGCGGGGGGTCCTACAATGAGCAGTTCTTC
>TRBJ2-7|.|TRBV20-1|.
CSARAFRDLNYEQYF
TGCAGTGCTAGAGCTTTCCGGGACCTCAACTACGAGCAGTACTTC
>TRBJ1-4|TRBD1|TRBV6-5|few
CASRQGAEKLFF
TGTGCCAGTCGACAGGGGGCCGAAAAACTGTTTTTT
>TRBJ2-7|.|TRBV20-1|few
CSSTGTTDYEQYF
TGCAGTTCAACAGGCACCACGGACTACGAGCAGTACTTC